The table lists the clone carrying this TCR beta chain with a few counts. The iRepertoire nested amplicon-rescue multiplex PCR amplified TCR alpha and beta CDR3s from RNA. Tissue mRNA or PBMC total RNA, about 85-400 ng, went into one-step reverse transcription and amplification. TCRdb re-called the multiplex PCR reads through MiXCR, storing one row per CDR3 protein. The data show about 400,000 distinct CDR3 sequences, with 41% seen just once and approximately 12% held by the top ten. The sample belongs to a study of glioma-infiltrating T cells. The wider study: Samples included WHO grade II oligodendrogliomas or astrocytomas and initial-diagnosis grade IV glioblastomas. Target coverage was about 4- to 11-fold for roughly one million blood T cells.

CDR3 length: 14 residues. Trimming took off 1 base at V and 2 bases at J, with 8 bases between the two ends. Germline values: CDR1 LNHDA, CDR2 SQIVND (reference sequence). Specimen: glioma tissue, nonneoplastic brain tissue, or PBMCs (not recorded which). This chain joins TRBV19 and TRBJ1-1; D uncertain. This clonotype originated in a human donor with low-grade glioma or glioblastoma, undergoing nonglioma brain surgery, or in good health (not recorded which). CDR3 residues: CASSIVLSNTEAFF. The DNA for the CDR3 is TGTGCCAGTAGTATAGTCCTCTCTAACACTGAAGCTTTCTTT.